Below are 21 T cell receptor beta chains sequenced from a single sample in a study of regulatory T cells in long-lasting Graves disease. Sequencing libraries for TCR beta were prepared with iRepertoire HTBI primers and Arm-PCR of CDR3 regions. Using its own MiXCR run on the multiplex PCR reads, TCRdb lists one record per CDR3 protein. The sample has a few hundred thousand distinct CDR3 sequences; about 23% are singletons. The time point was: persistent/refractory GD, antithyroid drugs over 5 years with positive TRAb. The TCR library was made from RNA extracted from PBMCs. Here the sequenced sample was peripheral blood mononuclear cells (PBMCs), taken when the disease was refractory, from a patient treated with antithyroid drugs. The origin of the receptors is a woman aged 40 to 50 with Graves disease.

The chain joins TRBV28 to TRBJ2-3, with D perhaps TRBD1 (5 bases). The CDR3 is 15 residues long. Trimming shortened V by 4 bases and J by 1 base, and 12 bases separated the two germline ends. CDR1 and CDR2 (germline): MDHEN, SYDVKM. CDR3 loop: CASSSLETGTDTQYF. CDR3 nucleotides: TGTGCCAGCAGTTCGCTGGAGACAGGCACAGATACGCAGTATTTT.

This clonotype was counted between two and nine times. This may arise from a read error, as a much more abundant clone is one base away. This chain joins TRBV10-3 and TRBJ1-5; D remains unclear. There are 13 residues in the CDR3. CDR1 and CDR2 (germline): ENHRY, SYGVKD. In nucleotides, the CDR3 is TGTGCCGTCAGTGGGTCACTCGATCAGCCCCAGCATTTT. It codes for CAVSGSLDQPQHF.

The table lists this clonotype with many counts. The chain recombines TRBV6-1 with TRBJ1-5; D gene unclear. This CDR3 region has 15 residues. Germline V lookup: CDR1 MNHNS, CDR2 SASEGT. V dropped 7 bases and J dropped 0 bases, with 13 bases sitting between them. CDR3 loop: CASKRGTYSNQPQHF. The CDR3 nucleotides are TGTGCCAGCAAGCGGGGAACCTATAGCAATCAGCCCCAGCATTTT.

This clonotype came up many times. The CDR3 loop is CASSLFTRIAKNIQYF. The CDR3 DNA sequence: TGTGCCAGCAGTTTATTCACCAGAATAGCCAAAAACATTCAGTACTTC. V usage is TRBV28 and J usage is TRBJ2-4; D gene unclear. The V end was cut by 1 base, the J end by 0 bases, with 10 bases between. CDR1 and CDR2 from the germline V gene are MDHEN and SYDVKM. This CDR3 comprises 16 residues.

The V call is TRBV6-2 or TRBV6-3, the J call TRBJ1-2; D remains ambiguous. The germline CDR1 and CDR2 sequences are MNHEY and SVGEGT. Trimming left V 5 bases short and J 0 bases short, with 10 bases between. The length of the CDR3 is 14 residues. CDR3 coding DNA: TGTGCCAGCAGTGAAGGGCTCCCTAACTATGGCTACACCTTC. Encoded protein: CASSEGLPNYGYTF.

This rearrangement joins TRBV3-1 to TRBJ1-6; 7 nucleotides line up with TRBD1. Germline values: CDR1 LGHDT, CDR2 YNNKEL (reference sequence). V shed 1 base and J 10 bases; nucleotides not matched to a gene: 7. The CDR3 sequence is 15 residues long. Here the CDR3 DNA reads TGTGCCAGCAGCCAAGGGGCACAGGGGCGCTCACCCCTCCACTTT. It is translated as CASSQGAQGRSPLHF.

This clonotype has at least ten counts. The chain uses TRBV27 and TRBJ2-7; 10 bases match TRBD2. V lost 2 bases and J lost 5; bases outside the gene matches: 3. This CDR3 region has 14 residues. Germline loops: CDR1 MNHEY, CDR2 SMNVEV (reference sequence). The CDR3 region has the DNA TGTGCCAGCAGTTTACTAGCGGGAGCGGACGAGCAGTACTTC. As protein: CASSLLAGADEQYF.

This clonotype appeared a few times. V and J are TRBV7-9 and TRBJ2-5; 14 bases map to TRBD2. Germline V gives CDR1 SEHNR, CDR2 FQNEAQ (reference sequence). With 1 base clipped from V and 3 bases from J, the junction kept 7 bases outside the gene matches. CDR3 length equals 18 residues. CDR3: CASSLERTSGRPKETQYF. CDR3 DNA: TGTGCCAGCAGCTTAGAAAGGACTAGCGGGAGGCCCAAAGAGACCCAGTACTTC.

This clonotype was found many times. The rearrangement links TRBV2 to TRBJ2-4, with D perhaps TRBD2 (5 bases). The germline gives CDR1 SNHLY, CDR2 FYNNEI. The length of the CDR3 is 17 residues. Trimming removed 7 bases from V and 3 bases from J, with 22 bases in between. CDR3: CASISIGGPWGKNIQYF. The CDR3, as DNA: TGTGCCAGCATCTCTATCGGCGGGCCTTGGGGCAAAAACATTCAGTACTTC.

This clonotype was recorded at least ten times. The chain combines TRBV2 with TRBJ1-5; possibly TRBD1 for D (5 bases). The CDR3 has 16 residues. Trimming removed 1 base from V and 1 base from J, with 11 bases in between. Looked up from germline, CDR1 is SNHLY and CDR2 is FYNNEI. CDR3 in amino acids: CASSEGTRISNQPQHF. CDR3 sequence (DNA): TGTGCCAGCAGTGAAGGGACAAGGATAAGCAATCAGCCCCAGCATTTT.

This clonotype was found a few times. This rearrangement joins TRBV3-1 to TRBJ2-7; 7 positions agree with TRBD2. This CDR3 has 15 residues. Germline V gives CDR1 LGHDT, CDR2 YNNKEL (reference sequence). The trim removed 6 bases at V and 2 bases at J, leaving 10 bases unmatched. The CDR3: CASSRGTNTAYEQYF. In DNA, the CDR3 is TGTGCCAGCAGTCGCGGGACTAATACTGCCTACGAGCAGTACTTC.

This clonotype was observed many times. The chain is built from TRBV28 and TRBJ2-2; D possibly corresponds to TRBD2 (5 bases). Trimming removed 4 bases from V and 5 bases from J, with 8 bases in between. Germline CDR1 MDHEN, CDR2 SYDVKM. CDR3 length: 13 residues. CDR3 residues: CASSSGGTGELFF. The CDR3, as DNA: TGTGCCAGCAGTTCAGGCGGGACCGGGGAGCTGTTTTTT. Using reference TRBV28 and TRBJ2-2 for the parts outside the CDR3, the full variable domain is DVKVTQSSRYLVKRTGEKVFLECVQDMDHENMFWYRQDPGLGLRLIYFSYDVKMKEKGDIPEGYSVSREKKERFSLILESASTNQTSMYLCASSSGGTGELFFGEGSRLTVL.

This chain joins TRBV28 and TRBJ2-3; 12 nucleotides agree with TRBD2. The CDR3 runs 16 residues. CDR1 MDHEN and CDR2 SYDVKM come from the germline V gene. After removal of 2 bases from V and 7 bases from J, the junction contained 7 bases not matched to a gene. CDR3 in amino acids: CASSLLLAGGRNTQYF. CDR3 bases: TGTGCCAGCAGTTTACTCCTAGCGGGGGGGAGGAATACGCAGTATTTT. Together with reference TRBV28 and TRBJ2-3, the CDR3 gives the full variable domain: DVKVTQSSRYLVKRTGEKVFLECVQDMDHENMFWYRQDPGLGLRLIYFSYDVKMKEKGDIPEGYSVSREKKERFSLILESASTNQTSMYLCASSLLLAGGRNTQYFGPGTRLTVL.

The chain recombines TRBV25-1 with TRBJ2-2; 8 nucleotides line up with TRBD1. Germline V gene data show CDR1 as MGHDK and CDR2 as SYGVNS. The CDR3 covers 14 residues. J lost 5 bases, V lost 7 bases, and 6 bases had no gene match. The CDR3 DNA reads TGTGCCAGCAACACCCAGGGGGCGACCGGGGAGCTGTTTTTT. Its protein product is CASNTQGATGELFF.

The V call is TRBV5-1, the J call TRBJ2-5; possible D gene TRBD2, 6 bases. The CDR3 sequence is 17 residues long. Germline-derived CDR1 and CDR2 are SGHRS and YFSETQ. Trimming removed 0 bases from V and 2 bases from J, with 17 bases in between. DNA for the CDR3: TGCGCCAGCAGCTTGGGGCTTTTGGCCGCGGGGCAAGAGACCCAGTACTTC. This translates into CASSLGLLAAGQETQYF.

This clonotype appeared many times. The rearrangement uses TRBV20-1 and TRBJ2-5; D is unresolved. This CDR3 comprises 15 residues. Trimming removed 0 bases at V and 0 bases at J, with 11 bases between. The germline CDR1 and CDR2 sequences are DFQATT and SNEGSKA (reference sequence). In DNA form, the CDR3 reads TGCAGTGCTAGAGATGGGCAGAAGTACCAAGAGACCCAGTACTTC. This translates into CSARDGQKYQETQYF.

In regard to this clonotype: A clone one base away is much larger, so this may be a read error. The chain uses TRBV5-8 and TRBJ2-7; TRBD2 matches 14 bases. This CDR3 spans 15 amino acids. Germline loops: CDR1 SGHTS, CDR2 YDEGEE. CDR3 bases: TGTGCCAGCAGCACGGGACTAGCGGGAGTTTACGAGCAGCACTTC. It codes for CASSTGLAGVYEQHF. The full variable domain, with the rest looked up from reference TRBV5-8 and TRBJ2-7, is EAGVTQSPTHLIKTRGQQATLRCSPISGHTSVYWYQQALGLGLQFLLWYDEGEERNRGNFPPRFSGRQFPNYSSELNVNALELEDSALYLCASSTGLAGVYEQHFGPGTRLTVT.

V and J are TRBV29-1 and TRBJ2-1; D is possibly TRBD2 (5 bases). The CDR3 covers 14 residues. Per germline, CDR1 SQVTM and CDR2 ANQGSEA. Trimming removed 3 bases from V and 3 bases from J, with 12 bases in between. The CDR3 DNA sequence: TGCAGCGTTGAGGTGCGGGCAAGCTACAATGAGCAGTTCTTC. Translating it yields CSVEVRASYNEQFF.

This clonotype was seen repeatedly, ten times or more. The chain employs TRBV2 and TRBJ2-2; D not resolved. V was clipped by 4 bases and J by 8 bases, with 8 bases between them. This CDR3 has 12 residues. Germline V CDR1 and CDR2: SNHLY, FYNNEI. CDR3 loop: CASSGSWGELFF. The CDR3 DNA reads TGTGCCAGCAGTGGTTCGTGGGGGGAGCTGTTTTTT. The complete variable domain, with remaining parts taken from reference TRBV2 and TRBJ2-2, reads EPEVTQTPSHQVTQMGQEVILRCVPISNHLYFYWYRQILGQKVEFLVSFYNNEISEKSEIFDDQFSVERPDGSNFTLKIRSTKLEDSAMYFCASSGSWGELFFGEGSRLTVL.

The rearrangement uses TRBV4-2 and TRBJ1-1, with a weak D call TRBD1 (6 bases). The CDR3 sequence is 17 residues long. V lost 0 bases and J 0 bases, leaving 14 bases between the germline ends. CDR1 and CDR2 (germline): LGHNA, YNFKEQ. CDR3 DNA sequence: TGTGCCAGCAGCCAAGAGAGGACAGAGCCCTTGAACACTGAAGCTTTCTTT. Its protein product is CASSQERTEPLNTEAFF.

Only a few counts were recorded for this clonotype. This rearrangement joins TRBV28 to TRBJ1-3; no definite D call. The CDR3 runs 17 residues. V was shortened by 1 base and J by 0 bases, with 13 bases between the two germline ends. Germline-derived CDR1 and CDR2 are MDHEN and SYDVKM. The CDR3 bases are TGTGCCAGCAGTTTATTCCCCTCCAGGACCTCTGGAAACACCATATATTTT. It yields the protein CASSLFPSRTSGNTIYF.